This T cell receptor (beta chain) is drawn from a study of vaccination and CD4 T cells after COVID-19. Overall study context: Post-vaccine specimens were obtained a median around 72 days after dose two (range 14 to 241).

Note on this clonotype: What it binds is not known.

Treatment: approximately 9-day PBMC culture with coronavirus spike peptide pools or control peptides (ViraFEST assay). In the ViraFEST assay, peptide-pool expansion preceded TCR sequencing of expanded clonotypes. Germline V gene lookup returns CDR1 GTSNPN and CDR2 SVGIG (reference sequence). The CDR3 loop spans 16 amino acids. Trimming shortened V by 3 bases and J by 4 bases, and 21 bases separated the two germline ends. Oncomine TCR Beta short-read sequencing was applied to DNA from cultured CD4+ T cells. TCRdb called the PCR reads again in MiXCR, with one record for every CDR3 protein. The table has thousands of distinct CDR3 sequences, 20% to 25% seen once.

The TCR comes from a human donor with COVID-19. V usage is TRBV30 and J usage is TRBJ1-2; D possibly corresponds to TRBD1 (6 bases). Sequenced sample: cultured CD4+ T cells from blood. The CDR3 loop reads CAWRAGTPYFSYGYTF. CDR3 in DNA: TGTGCCTGGAGGGCAGGGACACCCTACTTCAGCTATGGCTACACCTTC. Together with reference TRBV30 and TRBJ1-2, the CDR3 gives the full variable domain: SQTIHQWPATLVQPVGSPLSLECTVEGTSNPNLYWYRQAAGRGLQLLFYSVGIGQISSEVPQNLSASRPQDRQFILSSKKLLLSDSGFYLCAWRAGTPYFSYGYTFGSGTRLTVV.